These T cell receptor beta chains were read from a single sample in a study of OX40 agonist ivuxolimab in advanced cancers. The data were produced by immunoSEQ multiplex PCR, yet TCRdb's version contains in-frame clones alone and is incomplete. Of tens of thousands of clones listed, around 84% are singletons. This specimen was CD4+ or CD8+ T cells sorted from blood, taken in a trial of the OX40 agonist ivuxolimab. All receptors derive from an adult with an advanced solid tumor such as melanoma, head and neck, liver or kidney cancer. Each CDR3 is given with its conserved first and last residue.

V,CDR3
TRBV29-1,CSVFRLNTEAFF
TRBV4-2,CASSQAGLAGSPSYNEQFF
TRBV29-1,CSVGTGNEQFF
TRBV6-5,CASSYSWQARANVLTF
TRBV2,CATQDFQETQYF
TRBV25-1,CASARTGTGDTEAFF
TRBV6-1,CASSVGYEQYF
TRBV9,CASSVTQTNEKLFF
TRBV7-3,CASSPTPGRNTEAFF
TRBV19,CGSGQPQHF
TRBV30,CAWKESNSGNTIYF
TRBV7-2,CASSPKTGTQYF
TRBV21-1,CASSTRTSGGYSSYNEQFF
TRBV9,CASSVVTGTEAFF
TRBV5-1,CASSLSVKGDSTDTQYF
TRBV7-3,CASSRRLDYRETQYF
TRBV29-1,CSGGSGSSTDTQYF
TRBV28,CASSFNLQTVVIQGELFF
TRBV4-1,CASSQAQGYEQYF
TRBV6-5,CASSYRRGDGDTQYF
TRBV29-1,CSIAQGQETQYF
TRBV7-2,CASSRTVSNTEAFF
TRBV29-1,CSVEGGDRVYEQYF
TRBV7-2,CASSFRGNEKLFF
TRBV27,CASSLGFDGTWSSYEQYF
TRBV6-5,CASNQAGVRTDTQYF
TRBV6-5,CASHKGSTDTQYF
TRBV5-1,CASSGRGQGAAEAFF
TRBV25-1,CASSDYPSDEQFF
TRBV19,CASSITSGGYQETQYF
TRBV28,CASSLAAGGSYEQYF
TRBV27,CASSPRYQETQYF
TRBV5-4,CASSPDTSSGNTIYF
TRBV15,CATARVQNSPLHF
TRBV27,CASSSVGGQGFFYGYTF
TRBV7-3,CASSLGDLPNTEAFF
TRBV5-1,CASSLPSGGAADTQYF
TRBV28,CASSTLPGGPRGSYEQYF
TRBV2,CASSAVRETQYF
TRBV15,CATSTERGLRETQYF
TRBV27,CASSWGLGQGWGELFF
TRBV5-5,CASSSPGRTEAFF
TRBV6-1,CASSEQPGWEAFF
TRBV6-1,CASSERQSYNEQFF
TRBV4-1,CASSQERTGELFF
TRBV6-1,CASSEGLAGSYYEQYF
TRBV6-5,CASSFRGPTEAFF
TRBV5-1,CASSLLPGQRLFF
TRBV30,CAWTWDSYNSPLHF
TRBV9,CASSVGWDYEQYF
TRBV7-2,CASSLGQSGRLKETQYF
TRBV5-1,CASSPGTGVRAEAFF
TRBV2,CASSGRTGAHSGANVLTF
TRBV30,CAWSQEGTEAFF
TRBV7-9,CASSTSYEQYF
TRBV9,CASSVDAGEQPQHF
TRBV28,CASSILAGDNQQYF
TRBV7-2,CASSSQGSRFNQPQHF
TRBV18,CASSRTRVDEQFF